This TCR beta chain appears in the sequencing data of a study of OX40 agonist ivuxolimab in advanced cancers. As for the study in general: Patients assigned to dose escalation were diagnosed with hepatocellular carcinoma, melanoma, renal cell or head and neck cancer. Anti-PD-1, anti-PD-L1 or anti-CTLA-4 therapy given earlier was allowed, and around 40% had some.

Details on this clone: Its cognate antigen is unknown.

Whole-study results and caveats: At doses 0.1 to 3.0 mg/kg, CD4+ and CD8+ clones expanded.

Trimming pared 3 bases from V and 3 bases from J, leaving 11 bases between. Germline V gene lookup returns CDR1 MNHEY and CDR2 SMNVEV (reference sequence). CDR3 length equals 14 residues. Some clones are missing from TCRdb's copy, which holds only in-frame ones; the method was immunoSEQ multiplex PCR. The sample shows roughly 89,000 clones, about 86% of them seen only once. Material: CD4+ or CD8+ T cells sorted from blood, obtained in a trial of the OX40 agonist ivuxolimab. This TCR was sampled from an adult with an advanced solid tumor such as melanoma, head and neck, liver or kidney cancer. The V call is TRBV27, the J call TRBJ1-1, with unresolved D. CDR3 bases: TGTGCCAGCAGTTTCACGGGGATCCACACTGAAGCTTTCTTT. It codes for CASSFTGIHTEAFF.